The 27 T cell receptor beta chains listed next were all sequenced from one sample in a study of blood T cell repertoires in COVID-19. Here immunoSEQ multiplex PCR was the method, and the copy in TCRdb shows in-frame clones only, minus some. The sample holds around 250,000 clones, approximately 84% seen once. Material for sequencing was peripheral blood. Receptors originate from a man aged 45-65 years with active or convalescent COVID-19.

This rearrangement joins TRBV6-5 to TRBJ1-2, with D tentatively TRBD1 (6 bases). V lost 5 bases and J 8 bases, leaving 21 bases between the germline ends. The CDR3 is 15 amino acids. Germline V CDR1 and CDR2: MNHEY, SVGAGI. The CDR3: CASSKTPSGAGGYTF. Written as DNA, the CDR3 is TGTGCCAGCAGTAAGACCCCCTCAGGGGCTGGCGGCTACACCTTC.

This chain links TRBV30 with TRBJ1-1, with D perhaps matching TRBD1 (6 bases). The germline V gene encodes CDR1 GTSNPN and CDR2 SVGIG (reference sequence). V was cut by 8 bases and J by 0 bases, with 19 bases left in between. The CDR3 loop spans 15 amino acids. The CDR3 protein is CAHKTGVTLNTEAFF. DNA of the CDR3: TGTGCCCACAAGACAGGAGTGACCTTGAACACTGAAGCTTTCTTT.

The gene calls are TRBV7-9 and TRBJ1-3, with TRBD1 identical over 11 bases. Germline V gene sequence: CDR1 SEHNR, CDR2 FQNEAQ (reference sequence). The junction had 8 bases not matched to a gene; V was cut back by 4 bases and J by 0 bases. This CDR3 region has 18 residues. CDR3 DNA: TGTGCCAGCAGCTCCGGGGACAGGGGGTCATTCTCTGGAAACACCATATATTTT. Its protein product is CASSSGDRGSFSGNTIYF.

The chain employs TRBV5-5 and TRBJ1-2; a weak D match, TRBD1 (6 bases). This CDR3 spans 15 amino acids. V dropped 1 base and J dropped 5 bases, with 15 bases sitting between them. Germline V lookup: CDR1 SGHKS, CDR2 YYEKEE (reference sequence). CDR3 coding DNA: TGTGCCAGCAGCTTGAAGGGGGAAAAGGGGTATGGCTACACCTTC. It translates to CASSLKGEKGYGYTF. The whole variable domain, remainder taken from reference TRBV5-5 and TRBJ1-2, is DAGVTQSPTHLIKTRGQQVTLRCSPISGHKSVSWYQQVLGQGPQFIFQYYEKEERGRGNFPDRFSARQFPNYSSELNVNALLLGDSALYLCASSLKGEKGYGYTFGSGTRLTVV.

CDR3 sequence: CASSSPQALAQQPQHF. The CDR3 DNA follows: TGTGCCAGCAGTTCCCCTCAGGCCCTAGCACAACAGCCCCAGCATTTT. This chain connects TRBV28 to TRBJ1-5; D uncertain. This CDR3 region has 16 residues. V was cut by 4 bases and J by 7 bases, with 20 bases left in between. Germline V gene sequence: CDR1 MDHEN, CDR2 SYDVKM.

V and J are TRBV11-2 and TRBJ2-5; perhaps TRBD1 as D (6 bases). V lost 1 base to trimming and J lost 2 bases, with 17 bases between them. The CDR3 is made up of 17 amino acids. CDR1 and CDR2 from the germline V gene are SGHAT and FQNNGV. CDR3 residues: CASSLGRGTLLQETQYF. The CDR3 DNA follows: TGTGCCAGCAGCTTAGGAAGGGGGACACTGCTACAAGAGACCCAGTACTTC. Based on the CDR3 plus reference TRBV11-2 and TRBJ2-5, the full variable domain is EAGVAQSPRYKIIEKRQSVAFWCNPISGHATLYWYQQILGQGPKLLIQFQNNGVVDDSQLPKDRFSAERLKGVDSTLKIQPAKLEDSAVYLCASSLGRGTLLQETQYFGPGTRLLVL.

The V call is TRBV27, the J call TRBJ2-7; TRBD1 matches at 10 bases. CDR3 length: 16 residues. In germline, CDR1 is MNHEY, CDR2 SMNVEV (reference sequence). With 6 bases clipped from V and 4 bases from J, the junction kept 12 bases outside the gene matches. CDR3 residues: CASRWGRTGGKYEQYF. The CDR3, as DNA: TGTGCCAGCAGATGGGGTCGGACAGGGGGGAAATACGAGCAGTACTTC.

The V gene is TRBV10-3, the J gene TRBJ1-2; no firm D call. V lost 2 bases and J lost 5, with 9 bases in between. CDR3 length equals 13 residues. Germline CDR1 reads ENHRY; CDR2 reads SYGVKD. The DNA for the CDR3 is TGTGCCATCAGTGAGCTCCCCGGGTATGGCTACACCTTC. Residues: CAISELPGYGYTF.

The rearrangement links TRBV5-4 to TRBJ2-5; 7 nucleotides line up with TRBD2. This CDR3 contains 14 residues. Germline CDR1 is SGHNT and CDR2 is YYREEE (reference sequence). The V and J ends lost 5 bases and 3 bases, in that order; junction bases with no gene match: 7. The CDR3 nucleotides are TGTGCCAGCAGTTCGTCACGGGGGGAAGAGACCCAGTACTTC. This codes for CASSSSRGEETQYF.

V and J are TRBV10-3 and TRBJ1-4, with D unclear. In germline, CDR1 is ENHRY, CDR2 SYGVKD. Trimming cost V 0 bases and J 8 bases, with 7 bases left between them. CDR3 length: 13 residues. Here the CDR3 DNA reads TGTGCCATCAGTGAGTCGCCGGGAGAAAAACTGTTTTTT. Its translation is CAISESPGEKLFF.

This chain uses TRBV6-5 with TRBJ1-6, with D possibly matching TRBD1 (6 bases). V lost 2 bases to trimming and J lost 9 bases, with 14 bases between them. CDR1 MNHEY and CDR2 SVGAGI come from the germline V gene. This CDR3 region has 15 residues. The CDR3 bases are TGTGCCAGCAGTTACATTTCCCAGGGGAGTTCACCCCTCCACTTT. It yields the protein CASSYISQGSSPLHF.

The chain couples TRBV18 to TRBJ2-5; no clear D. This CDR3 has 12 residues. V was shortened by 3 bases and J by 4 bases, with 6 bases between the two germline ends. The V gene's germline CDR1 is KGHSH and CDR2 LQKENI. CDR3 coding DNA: TGTGCCAGCTCACCTAGAATAGAGACCCAGTACTTC. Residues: CASSPRIETQYF. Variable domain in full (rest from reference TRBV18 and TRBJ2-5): NAGVMQNPRHLVRRRGQEARLRCSPMKGHSHVYWYRQLPEEGLKFMVYLQKENIIDESGMPKERFSAEFPKEGPSILRIQQVVRGDSAAYFCASSPRIETQYFGPGTRLLVL.

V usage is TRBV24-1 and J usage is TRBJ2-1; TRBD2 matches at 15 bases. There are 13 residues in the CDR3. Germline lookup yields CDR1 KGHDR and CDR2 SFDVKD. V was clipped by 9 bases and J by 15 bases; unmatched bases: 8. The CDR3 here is CATVGLAGGPLFF. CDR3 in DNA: TGTGCCACCGTAGGACTAGCGGGGGGGCCCCTGTTCTTC.

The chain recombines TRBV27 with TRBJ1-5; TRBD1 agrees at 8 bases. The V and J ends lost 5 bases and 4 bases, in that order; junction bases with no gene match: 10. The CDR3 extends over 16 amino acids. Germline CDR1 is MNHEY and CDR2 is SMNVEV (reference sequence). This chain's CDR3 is CASSPLDRVVNQPQHF. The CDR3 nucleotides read TGTGCCAGCAGTCCCCTGGACAGGGTCGTTAATCAGCCCCAGCATTTT.

The chain's CDR3 is CASTTEQGHPNQPQHF. The CDR3 nucleotides are TGTGCCAGCACAACCGAACAGGGTCATCCCAATCAGCCCCAGCATTTT. V usage is TRBV28 and J usage is TRBJ1-5, with a tentative D call TRBD1 (6 bases). Germline V gene lookup returns CDR1 MDHEN and CDR2 SYDVKM. V gave up 7 bases and J gave up 3 bases, with 19 bases separating them. This CDR3 has 16 amino acids.

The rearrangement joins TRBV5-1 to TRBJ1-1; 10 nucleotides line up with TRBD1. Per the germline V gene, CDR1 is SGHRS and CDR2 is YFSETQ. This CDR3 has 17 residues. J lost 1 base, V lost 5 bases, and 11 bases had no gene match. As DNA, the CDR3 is TGCGCCAGCAGTCTAAACCCGGGACAGGGGTCGAACACTGAAGCTTTCTTT. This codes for CASSLNPGQGSNTEAFF.

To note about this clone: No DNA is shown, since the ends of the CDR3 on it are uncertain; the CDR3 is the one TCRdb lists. The CDR3 loop is CASSSSGGHEQYF. The rearrangement joins TRBV3-1 (or the pseudogene TRBV3-2) to TRBJ2-7; the listed D gene, TRBD2, was not tested against the DNA. With termini counted, the CDR3 has 13 amino acids. The germline CDR1 and CDR2 sequences are LGHDT and YNNKEL (reference sequence).

For the CDR3, the DNA is TGTGCCATCAGTGAGGCAGACAATGAGCAGTTCTTC. Protein sequence: CAISEADNEQFF. The genes are TRBV10-3 and TRBJ2-1; D not resolved. The V end lost 2 bases, the J end lost 5 bases, and 4 bases lay between the germline ends. CDR3 size: 12 residues. From germline, CDR1 is ENHRY and CDR2 SYGVKD.

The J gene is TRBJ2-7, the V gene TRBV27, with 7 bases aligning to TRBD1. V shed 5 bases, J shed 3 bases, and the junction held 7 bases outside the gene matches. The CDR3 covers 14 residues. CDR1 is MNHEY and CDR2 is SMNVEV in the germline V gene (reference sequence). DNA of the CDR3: TGTGCCAGCAGTACCGCTGGGACAGTCTACGAGCAGTACTTC. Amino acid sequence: CASSTAGTVYEQYF.

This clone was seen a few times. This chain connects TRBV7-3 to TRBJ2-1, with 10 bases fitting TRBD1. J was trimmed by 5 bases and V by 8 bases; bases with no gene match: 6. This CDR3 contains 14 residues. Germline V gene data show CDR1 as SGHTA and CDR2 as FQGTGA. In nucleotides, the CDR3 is TGTGCCAGCGCAAGGACAGGGGGTCACAATGAGCAGTTCTTC. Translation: CASARTGGHNEQFF.

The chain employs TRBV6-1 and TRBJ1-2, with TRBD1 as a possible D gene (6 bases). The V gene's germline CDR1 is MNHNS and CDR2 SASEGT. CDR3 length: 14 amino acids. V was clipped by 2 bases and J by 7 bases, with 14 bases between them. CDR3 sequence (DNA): TGTGCCAGCAGTGAATCTGGCAGGGGCTCTGGCTACACCTTC. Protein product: CASSESGRGSGYTF.

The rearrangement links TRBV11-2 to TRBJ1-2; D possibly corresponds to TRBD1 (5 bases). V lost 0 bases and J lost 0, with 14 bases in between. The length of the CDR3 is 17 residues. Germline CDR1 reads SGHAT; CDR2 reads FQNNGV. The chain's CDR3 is CASSLDFHGAANYGYTF. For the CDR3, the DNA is TGTGCCAGCAGCTTAGATTTCCATGGGGCGGCTAACTATGGCTACACCTTC.

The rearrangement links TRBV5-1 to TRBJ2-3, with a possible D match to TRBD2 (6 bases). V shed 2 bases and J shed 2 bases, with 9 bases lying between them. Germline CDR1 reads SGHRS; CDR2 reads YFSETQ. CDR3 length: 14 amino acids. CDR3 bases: TGCGCCAGCAGCTTAGGAGGGGCCACAGATACGCAGTATTTT. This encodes CASSLGGATDTQYF.

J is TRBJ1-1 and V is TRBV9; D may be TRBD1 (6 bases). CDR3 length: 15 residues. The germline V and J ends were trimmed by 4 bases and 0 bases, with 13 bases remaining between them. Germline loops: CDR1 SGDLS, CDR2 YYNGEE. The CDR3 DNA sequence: TGTGCCAGCAGCCCCAAGGCAGGGGTGAACACTGAAGCTTTCTTT. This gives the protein CASSPKAGVNTEAFF.

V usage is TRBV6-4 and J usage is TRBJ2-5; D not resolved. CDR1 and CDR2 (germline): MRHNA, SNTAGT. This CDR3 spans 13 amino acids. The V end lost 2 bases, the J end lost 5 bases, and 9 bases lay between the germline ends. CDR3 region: CASSDGRTETQYF. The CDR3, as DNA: TGTGCCAGCAGTGACGGCCGAACGGAGACCCAGTACTTC.

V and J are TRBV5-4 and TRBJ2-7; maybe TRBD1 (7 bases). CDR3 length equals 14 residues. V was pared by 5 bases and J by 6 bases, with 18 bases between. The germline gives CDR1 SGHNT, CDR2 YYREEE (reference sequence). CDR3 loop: CASRRDSWSGEQYF. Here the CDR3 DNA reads TGTGCCAGCAGGCGGGACAGCTGGAGTGGCGAGCAGTACTTC.

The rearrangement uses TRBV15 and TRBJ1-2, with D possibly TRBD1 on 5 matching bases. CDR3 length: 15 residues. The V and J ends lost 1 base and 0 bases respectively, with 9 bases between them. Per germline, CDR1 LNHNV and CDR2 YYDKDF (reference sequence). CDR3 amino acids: CATSRGAGTNYGYTF. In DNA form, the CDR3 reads TGTGCCACCAGCAGAGGGGCAGGGACTAACTATGGCTACACCTTC.